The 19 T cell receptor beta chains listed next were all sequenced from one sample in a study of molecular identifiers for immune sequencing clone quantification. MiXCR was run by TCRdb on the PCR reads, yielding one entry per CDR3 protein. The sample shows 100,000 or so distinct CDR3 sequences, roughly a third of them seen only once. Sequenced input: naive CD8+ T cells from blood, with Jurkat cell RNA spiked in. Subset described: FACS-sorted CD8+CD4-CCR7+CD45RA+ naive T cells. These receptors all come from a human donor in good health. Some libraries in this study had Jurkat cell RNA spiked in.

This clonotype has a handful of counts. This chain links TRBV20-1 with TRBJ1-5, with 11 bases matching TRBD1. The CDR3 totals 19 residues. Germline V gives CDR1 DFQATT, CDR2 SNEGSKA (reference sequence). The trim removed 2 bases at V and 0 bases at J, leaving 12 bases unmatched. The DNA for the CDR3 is TGCAGTGCTAGATCGGACAGGGGGCGGTATAAAGATAGCAATCAGCCCCAGCATTTT. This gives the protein CSARSDRGRYKDSNQPQHF.

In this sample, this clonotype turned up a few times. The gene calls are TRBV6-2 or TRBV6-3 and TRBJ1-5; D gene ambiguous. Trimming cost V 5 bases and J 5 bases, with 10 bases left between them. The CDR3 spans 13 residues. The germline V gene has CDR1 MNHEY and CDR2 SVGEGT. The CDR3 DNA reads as TGTGCCAGCAGTGAACGGTCTGATCAGCCCCAGCATTTT. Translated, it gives CASSERSDQPQHF.

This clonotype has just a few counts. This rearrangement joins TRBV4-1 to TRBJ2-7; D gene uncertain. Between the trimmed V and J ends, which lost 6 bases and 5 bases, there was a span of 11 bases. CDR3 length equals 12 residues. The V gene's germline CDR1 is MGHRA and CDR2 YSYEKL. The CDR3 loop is CASRGQFDEQYF. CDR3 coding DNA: TGCGCCAGCAGGGGCCAATTCGACGAGCAGTACTTC.

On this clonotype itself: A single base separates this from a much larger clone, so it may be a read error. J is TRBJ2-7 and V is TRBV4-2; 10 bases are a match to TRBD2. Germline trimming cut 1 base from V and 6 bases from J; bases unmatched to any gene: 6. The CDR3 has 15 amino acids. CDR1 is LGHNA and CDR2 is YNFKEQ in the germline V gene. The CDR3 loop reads CASSQGASGSFEQYF. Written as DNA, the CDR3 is TGTGCCAGCAGCCAAGGGGCTAGCGGGAGCTTCGAGCAGTACTTC.

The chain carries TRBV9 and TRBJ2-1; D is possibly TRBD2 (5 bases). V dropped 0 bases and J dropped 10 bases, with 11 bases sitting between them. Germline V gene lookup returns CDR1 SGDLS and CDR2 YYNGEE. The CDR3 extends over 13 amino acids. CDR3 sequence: CASSVAWEREQFF. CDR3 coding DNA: TGTGCCAGCAGCGTAGCTTGGGAGCGGGAGCAGTTCTTC.

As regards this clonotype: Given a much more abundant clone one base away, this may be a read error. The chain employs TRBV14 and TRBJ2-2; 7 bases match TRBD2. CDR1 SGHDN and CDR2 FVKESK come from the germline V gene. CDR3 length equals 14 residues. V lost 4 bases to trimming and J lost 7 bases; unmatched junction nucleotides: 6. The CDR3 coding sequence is TGTGCCAGCAGCCCGGGGGGAGGTTTCGGGGAGCTGTTTTTT. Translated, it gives CASSPGGGFGELFF. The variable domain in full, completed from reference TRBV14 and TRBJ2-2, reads EAGVTQFPSHSVIEKGQTVTLRCDPISGHDNLYWYRRVMGKEIKFLLHFVKESKQDESGMPNNRFLAERTGGTYSTLKVQPAELEDSGVYFCASSPGGGFGELFFGEGSRLTVL.

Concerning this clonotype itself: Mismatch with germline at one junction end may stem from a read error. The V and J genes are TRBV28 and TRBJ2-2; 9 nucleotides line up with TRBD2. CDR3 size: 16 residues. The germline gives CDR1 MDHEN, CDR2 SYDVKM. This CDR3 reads CASSPVAGANTGELIF. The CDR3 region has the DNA TGTGCCAGCAGTCCTGTAGCGGGAGCGAACACCGGGGAGCTGATTTTT.

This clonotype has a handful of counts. The CDR3 reads CASSQDEGGEQFF. Written as DNA, the CDR3 is TGTGCCAGCAGCCAAGATGAGGGGGGTGAGCAGTTCTTC. The chain couples TRBV4-2 to TRBJ2-1; D may match TRBD1 or TRBD2 (6 bases each). Trimming cost V 0 bases and J 9 bases, with 9 bases left between them. This CDR3 has 13 amino acids. Germline assignment: CDR1 LGHNA and CDR2 YNFKEQ.

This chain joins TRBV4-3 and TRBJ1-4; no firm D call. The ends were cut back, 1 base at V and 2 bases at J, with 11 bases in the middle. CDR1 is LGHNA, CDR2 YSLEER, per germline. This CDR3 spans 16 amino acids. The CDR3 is CASSQVARVTNEKLFF. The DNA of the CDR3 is TGCGCCAGCAGCCAAGTGGCGAGGGTGACTAATGAAAAACTGTTTTTT.

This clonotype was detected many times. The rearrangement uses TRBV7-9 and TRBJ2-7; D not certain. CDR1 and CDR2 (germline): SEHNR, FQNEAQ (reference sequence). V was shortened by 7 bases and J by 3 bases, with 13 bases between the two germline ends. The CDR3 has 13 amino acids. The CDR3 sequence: CASTWGAHYEQYF. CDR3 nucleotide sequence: TGTGCCAGCACCTGGGGTGCCCACTACGAGCAGTACTTC.

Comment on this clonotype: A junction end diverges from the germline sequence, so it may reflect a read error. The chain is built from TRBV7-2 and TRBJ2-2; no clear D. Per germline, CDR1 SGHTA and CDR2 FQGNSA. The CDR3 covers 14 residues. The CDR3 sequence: CATHRESNTGELFF. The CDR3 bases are TGTGCCACCCACAGAGAATCGAACACCGGTGAGCTGTTTTTT. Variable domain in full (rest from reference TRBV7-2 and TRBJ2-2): GAGVSQSPSNKVTEKGKDVELRCDPISGHTALYWYRQSLGQGLEFLIYFQGNSAPDKSGLPSDRFSAERTGGSVSTLTIQRTQQEDSAVYLCATHRESNTGELFFGEGSRLTVL.

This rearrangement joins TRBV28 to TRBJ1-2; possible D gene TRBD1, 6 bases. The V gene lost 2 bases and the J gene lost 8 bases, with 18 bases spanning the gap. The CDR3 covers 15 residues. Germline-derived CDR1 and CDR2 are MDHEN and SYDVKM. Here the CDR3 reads CASSLNPTGITGYTF. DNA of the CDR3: TGTGCCAGCAGTTTAAACCCGACAGGAATTACCGGCTACACCTTC.

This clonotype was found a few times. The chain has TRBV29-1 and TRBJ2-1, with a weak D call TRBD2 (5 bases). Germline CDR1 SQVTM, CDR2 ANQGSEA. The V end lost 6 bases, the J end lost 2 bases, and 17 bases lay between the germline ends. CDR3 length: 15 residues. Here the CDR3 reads CSVPDYGGTYNEQFF. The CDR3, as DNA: TGCAGCGTACCTGACTATGGCGGAACCTACAATGAGCAGTTCTTC.

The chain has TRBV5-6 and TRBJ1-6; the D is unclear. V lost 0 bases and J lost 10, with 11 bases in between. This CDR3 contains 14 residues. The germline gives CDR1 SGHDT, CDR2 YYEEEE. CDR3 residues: CASSLGLVGSPLHF. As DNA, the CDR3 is TGTGCCAGCAGCTTGGGACTAGTCGGGTCACCCCTCCACTTT.

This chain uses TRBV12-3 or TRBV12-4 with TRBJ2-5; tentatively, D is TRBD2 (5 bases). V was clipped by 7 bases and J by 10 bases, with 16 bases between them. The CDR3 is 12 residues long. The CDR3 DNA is TGTGCCAGCACCAACGGAAGAGGGTTCCAGTACTTC. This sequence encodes CASTNGRGFQYF.

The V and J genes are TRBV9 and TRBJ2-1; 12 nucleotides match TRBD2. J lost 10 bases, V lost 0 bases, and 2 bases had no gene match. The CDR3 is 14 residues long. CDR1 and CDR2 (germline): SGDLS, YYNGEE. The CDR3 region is CASSVGLAGGEQFF. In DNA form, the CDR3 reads TGTGCCAGCAGCGTAGGCCTAGCGGGAGGGGAGCAGTTCTTC.

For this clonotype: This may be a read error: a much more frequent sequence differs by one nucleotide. The DNA of the CDR3 is TGTGCCAGCAGCCCATGGGGACAGATTGGCTGTGGCTACACCTTC. This encodes CASSPWGQIGCGYTF. J is TRBJ1-2 and V is TRBV12-3 or TRBV12-4; 7 positions match TRBD1. The V and J ends lost 6 bases and 7 bases, in that order; junction bases with no gene match: 14. This CDR3 region has 15 residues.

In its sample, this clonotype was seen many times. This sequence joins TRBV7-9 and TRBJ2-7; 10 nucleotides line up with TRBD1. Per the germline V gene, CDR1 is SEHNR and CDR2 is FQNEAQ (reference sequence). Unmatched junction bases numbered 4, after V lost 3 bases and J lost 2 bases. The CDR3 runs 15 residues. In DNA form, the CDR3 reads TGTGCCAGCAGCTTCGACAGGGGGCACACCTACGAGCAGTACTTC. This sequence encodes CASSFDRGHTYEQYF. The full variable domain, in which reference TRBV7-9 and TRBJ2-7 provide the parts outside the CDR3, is DTGVSQNPRHKITKRGQNVTFRCDPISEHNRLYWYRQTLGQGPEFLTYFQNEAQLEKSRLLSDRFSAERPKGSFSTLEIQRTEQGDSAMYLCASSFDRGHTYEQYFGPGTRLTVT.

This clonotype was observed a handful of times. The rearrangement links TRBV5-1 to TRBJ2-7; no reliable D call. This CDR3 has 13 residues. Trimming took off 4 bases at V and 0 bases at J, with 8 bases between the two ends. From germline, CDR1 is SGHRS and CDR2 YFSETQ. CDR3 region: CASSTTYSYEQYF. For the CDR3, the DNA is TGCGCCAGCAGCACCACCTACTCCTACGAGCAGTACTTC. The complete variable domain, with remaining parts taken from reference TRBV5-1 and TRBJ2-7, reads KAGVTQTPRYLIKTRGQQVTLSCSPISGHRSVSWYQQTPGQGLQFLFEYFSETQRNKGNFPGRFSGRQFSNSRSEMNVSTLELGDSALYLCASSTTYSYEQYFGPGTRLTVT.